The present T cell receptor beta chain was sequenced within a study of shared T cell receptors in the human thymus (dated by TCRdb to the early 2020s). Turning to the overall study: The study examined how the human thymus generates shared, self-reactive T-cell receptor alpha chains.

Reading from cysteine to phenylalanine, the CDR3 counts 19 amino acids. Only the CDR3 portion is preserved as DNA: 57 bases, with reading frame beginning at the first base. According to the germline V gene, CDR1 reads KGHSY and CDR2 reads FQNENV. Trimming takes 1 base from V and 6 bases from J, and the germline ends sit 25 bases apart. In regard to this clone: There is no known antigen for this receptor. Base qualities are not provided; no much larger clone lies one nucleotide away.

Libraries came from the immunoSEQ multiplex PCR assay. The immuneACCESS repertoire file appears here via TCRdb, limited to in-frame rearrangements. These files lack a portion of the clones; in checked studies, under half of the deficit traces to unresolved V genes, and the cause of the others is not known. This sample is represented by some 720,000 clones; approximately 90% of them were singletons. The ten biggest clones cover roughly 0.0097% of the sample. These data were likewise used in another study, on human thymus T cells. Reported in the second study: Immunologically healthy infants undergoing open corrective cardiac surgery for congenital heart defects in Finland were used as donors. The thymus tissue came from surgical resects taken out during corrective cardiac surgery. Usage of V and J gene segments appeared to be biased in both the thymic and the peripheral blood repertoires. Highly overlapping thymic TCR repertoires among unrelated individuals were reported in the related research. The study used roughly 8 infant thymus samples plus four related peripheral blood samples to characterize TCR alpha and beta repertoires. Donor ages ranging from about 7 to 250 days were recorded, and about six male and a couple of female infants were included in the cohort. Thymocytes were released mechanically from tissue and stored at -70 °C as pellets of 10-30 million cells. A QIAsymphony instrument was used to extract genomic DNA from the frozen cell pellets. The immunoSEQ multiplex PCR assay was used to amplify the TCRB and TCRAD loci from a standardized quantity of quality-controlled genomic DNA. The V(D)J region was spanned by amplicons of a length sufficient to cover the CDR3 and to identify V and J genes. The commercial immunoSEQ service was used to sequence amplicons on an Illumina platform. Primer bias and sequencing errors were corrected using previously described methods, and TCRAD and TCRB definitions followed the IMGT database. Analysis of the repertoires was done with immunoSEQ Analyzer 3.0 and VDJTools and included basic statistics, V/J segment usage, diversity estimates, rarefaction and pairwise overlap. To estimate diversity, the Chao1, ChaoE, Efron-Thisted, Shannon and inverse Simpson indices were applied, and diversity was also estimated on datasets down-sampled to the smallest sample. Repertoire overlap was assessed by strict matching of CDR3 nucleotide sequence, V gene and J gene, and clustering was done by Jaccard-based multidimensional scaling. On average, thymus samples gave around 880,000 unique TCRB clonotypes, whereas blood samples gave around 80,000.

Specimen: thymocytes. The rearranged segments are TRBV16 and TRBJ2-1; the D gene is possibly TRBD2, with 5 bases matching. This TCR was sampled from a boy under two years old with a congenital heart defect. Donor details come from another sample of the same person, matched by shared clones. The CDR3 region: CASSQFHIGLEEFFNEQFF. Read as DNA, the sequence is TGTGCCAGCAGCCAATTCCATATCGGGCTGGAGGAGTTTTTCAATGAGCAGTTCTTC.